These 20 T cell receptor beta chains were sequenced from one sample in a study of CXCR3-negative and CXCR3-positive naive CD8 T cells. The study made its TRB cDNA libraries by 5' RACE, adding UMI labels. TCRdb re-called the 5' RACE reads and shows each CDR3 protein once, DNA omitted. The sample holds tens of thousands of distinct CDR3 sequences. What was sequenced was naive CXCR3- CD8+ T cells from blood. As for subset: CD45RO-CCR7+CD27+CD95- naive CD8+ T cells lacking CXCR3 (TNR3-). These TCRs come from a human donor in good health. Some clones in this sample may be carry-over from other donors' samples.

The chain combines TRBV20-1 with TRBJ2-7. This CDR3 contains 12 residues. The germline V gene encodes CDR1 DFQATT and CDR2 SNEGSKA (reference sequence). CDR3: CSAREKFHEQYF.

The chain uses TRBV29-1 and TRBJ2-7; TCRdb reports TRBD2, a call that lacks DNA to check it against. This CDR3 has 12 amino acids. Germline V gene data show CDR1 as SQVTM and CDR2 as ANQGSEA. The CDR3 loop reads CSVGQGRGEQYF.

The rearrangement uses TRBV28 and TRBJ2-7; TCRdb's assignment of TRBD2 cannot be checked, as there is no DNA. Germline V gene lookup returns CDR1 MDHEN and CDR2 SYDVKM. The CDR3 consists of 16 residues. The chain's CDR3 is CASSLSLAGSSYEQYF.

This sequence joins TRBV7-9 and TRBJ2-7; without DNA, the TCRdb call of TRBD1 cannot be checked. CDR3 size: 16 residues. Germline-derived CDR1 and CDR2 are SEHNR and FQNEAQ (reference sequence). The CDR3 loop is CASSPWGQSLSYEQYF.

The genes are TRBV15 and TRBJ2-1. In germline, CDR1 is LNHNV, CDR2 YYDKDF (reference sequence). This CDR3 has 15 residues. CDR3 protein: CATSRDLMNYNEQFF.

The rearrangement links TRBV5-1 to TRBJ2-7; TCRdb indicates TRBD1, and absent DNA this call remains unverified. Per the germline V gene, CDR1 is SGHRS and CDR2 is YFSETQ. This CDR3 is built from 13 residues. This CDR3 is CASSLPGAREQYF.

The rearrangement joins TRBV12-2 to TRBJ2-7; TCRdb returns TRBD1, unconfirmable since there is no DNA. TRBV12-2 is a documented pseudogene. The CDR3 consists of 14 residues. CDR3 region: CASRTGQGSYEQYF.

This chain uses TRBV28 with TRBJ2-7. The length of the CDR3 is 14 residues. Germline assignment: CDR1 MDHEN and CDR2 SYDVKM. This CDR3 is CASRSNRGSYEQYF.

V gene TRBV7-8 combines with J gene TRBJ2-2. Germline-derived CDR1 and CDR2 are SGHVS and FQNEAQ. This CDR3 is 14 amino acids long. The CDR3 protein is CASSSHAYTGELFF.

This chain uses TRBV2 with TRBJ2-7; checking the TCRdb D call of TRBD1 is not possible without DNA. The CDR3 has 14 amino acids. Germline-derived CDR1 and CDR2 are SNHLY and FYNNEI. The CDR3 is CASNRQGGTYEQYF.

This chain connects TRBV29-1 to TRBJ1-1. CDR1 SQVTM and CDR2 ANQGSEA come from the germline V gene. This CDR3 spans 11 amino acids. Here the CDR3 reads CSVESGGLAFF.

The CDR3 protein is CASSFVAEYEQYF. The V gene is TRBV27, the J gene TRBJ2-7. CDR3 size: 13 residues. The V gene's germline CDR1 is MNHEY and CDR2 SMNVEV (reference sequence).

The chain carries TRBV21-1 and TRBJ2-2. TRBV21-1 is termed a pseudogene. This CDR3 is 12 amino acids long. The CDR3 is CASILNTGELFF.

The chain combines TRBV29-1 with TRBJ2-7; TCRdb proposes TRBD1, but this gene call is untestable without DNA. Germline V gene data show CDR1 as SQVTM and CDR2 as ANQGSEA. This CDR3 region has 15 residues. CDR3: CSVHGVGTGEVEQYF.

The genes are TRBV7-9 and TRBJ2-5; TCRdb indicates TRBD1, and absent DNA this call remains unverified. CDR1 is SEHNR and CDR2 is FQNEAQ in the germline V gene (reference sequence). This CDR3 has 18 residues. The CDR3: CASSLGPEWGSEGETQYF. Looking up the rest from reference TRBV7-9 and TRBJ2-5 gives the full variable domain: DTGVSQNPRHKITKRGQNVTFRCDPISEHNRLYWYRQTLGQGPEFLTYFQNEAQLEKSRLLSDRFSAERPKGSFSTLEIQRTEQGDSAMYLCASSLGPEWGSEGETQYFGPGTRLLVL.

The chain has TRBV6-2 or TRBV6-3 and TRBJ2-7; absent DNA, TCRdb's TRBD2 call cannot be checked. This CDR3 has 13 residues. CDR1 MNHEY and CDR2 SVGEGT come from the germline V gene. The CDR3: CASSGLADYEQYF.

The chain carries TRBV6-5 and TRBJ2-1; the D gene TCRdb calls, TRBD1, cannot be checked with no DNA. CDR1 is MNHEY, CDR2 SVGAGI, per germline. The CDR3 sequence is 16 residues long. The CDR3 loop reads CASSLSGGGVYNEQFF.

The J gene is TRBJ2-7, the V gene TRBV6-2 or TRBV6-3; TCRdb picks TRBD2, but there is no DNA to check that call. CDR1 and CDR2 from the germline V gene are MNHEY and SVGEGT. This CDR3 comprises 13 residues. CDR3 sequence reads: CASGQGSTYEQYF.

The V call is TRBV12-3 or TRBV12-4, the J call TRBJ2-1; TCRdb returns TRBD1, unconfirmable since there is no DNA. The CDR3 covers 12 residues. The CDR3 protein is CASSPGVNEQFF.

This clonotype shows up as medium-sized (0.01 to 0.1%) by frequency. V and J are TRBV4-1 and TRBJ2-7. The germline V gene has CDR1 MGHRA and CDR2 YSYEKL. This CDR3 is built from 15 residues. The CDR3 reads CASSPLTTSTYEQYF.